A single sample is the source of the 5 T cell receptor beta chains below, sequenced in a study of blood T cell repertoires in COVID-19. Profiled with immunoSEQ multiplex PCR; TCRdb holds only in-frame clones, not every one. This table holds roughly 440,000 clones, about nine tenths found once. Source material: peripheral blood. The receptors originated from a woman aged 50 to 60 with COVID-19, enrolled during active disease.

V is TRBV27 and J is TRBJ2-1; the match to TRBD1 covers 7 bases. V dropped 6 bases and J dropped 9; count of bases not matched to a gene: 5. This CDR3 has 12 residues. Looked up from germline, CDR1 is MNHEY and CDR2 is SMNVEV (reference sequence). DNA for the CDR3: TGTGCCAGCAGCAGAACAGGGGTTGAGCAGTTCTTC. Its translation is CASSRTGVEQFF.

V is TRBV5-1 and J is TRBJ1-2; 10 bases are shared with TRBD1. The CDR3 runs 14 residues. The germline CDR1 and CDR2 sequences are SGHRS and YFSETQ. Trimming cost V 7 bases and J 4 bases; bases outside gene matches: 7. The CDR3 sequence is CASRIRQGAYGYTF. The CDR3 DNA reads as TGCGCCAGCCGGATCCGACAGGGGGCCTATGGCTACACCTTC. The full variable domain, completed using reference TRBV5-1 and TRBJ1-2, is KAGVTQTPRYLIKTRGQQVTLSCSPISGHRSVSWYQQTPGQGLQFLFEYFSETQRNKGNFPGRFSGRQFSNSRSEMNVSTLELGDSALYLCASRIRQGAYGYTFGSGTRLTVV.

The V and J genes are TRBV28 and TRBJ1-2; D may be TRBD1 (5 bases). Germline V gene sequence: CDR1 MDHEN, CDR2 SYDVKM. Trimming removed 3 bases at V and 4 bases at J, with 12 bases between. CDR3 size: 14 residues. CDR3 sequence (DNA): TGTGCCAGCAGTTTTCGCCCAGGGCTCTATGGCTACACCTTC. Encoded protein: CASSFRPGLYGYTF.

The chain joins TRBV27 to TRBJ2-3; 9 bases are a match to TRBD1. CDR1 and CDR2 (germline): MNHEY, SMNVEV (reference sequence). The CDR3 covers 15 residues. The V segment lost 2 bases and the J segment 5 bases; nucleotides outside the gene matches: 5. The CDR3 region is CASSLDRGDGDTQYF. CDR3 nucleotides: TGTGCCAGCAGTTTAGACAGGGGGGACGGAGATACGCAGTATTTT.

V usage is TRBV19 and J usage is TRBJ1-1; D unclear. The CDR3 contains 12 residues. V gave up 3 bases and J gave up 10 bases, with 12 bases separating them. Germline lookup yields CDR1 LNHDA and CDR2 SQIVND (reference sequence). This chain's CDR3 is CASSMTPGGAFF. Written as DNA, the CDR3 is TGTGCCAGTAGTATGACCCCCGGAGGAGCTTTCTTT.